The rows below give T cell receptor beta chains drawn from one sample of a study of early T cells in non-severe SARS-CoV-2 infection. TCRdb passed the 5' RACE reads through MiXCR, listing each CDR3 protein once. The repertoire holds about 24,000 distinct CDR3 sequences, with around 4% as singletons. The specimen was whole blood. The receptors shown here come from an adult who was a healthcare worker with PCR-confirmed SARS-CoV-2 infection or an uninfected control (not recorded which). The CDR3 runs from the conserved cysteine through the conserved F or W. The order of the fields is D gene, CDR3 length, V gene, J gene, clone size, CDR3 protein, CDR3 DNA. A D gene is named only where the DNA matches it firmly. Clone size is not always given. Where it is, it says once, few, many or a class for expanded clones.

NA,12,TRBV29-1,TRBJ2-7,many,CSVEAGSYEQYF,TGCAGCGTTGAAGCAGGGAGCTACGAGCAGTACTTC
NA,16,TRBV5-4,TRBJ1-1,few,CASSLAGREAVTEAFF,TGTGCCAGCAGCTTGGCCGGAAGGGAGGCGGTCACTGAAGCTTTCTTT
TRBD2,15,TRBV6-5,TRBJ2-1,many,CASSQIGLVTNEQFF,TGTGCCAGCAGCCAAATCGGACTAGTCACCAATGAGCAGTTCTTC
TRBD1,15,TRBV12-3/TRBV12-4,TRBJ2-7,many,CASSLPTGRRYEQYF,TGTGCCAGCAGCTTACCGACAGGGCGGCGCTACGAGCAGTACTTC
NA,16,TRBV12-3/TRBV12-4,TRBJ2-6,many,CASSPQIISGANVLTF,TGTGCCAGCAGCCCCCAAATAATCTCTGGGGCCAACGTCCTGACTTTC
NA,15,TRBV21-1,TRBJ2-5,many,CASSKAVGGPETQYF,TGTGCCAGCAGCAAAGCAGTCGGGGGACCAGAGACCCAGTACTTC
NA,13,TRBV7-9,TRBJ1-1,few,CASSLAEGGEAFF,TGTGCCAGCAGCTTAGCGGAAGGGGGTGAAGCTTTCTTT
NA,14,TRBV14,TRBJ2-2,many,CASSQEVDTGELFF,TGTGCCAGCAGCCAAGAGGTTGACACCGGGGAGCTGTTTTTT
NA,14,TRBV29-1,TRBJ2-6,NA,CSVEGSLEANVLTF,TGCAGCGTTGAAGGATCCCTTGAGGCCAACGTCCTGACTTTC
NA,13,TRBV19,TRBJ2-1,few,CASSSYRDNEQFF,TGTGCCAGTAGCTCTTACAGGGACAATGAGCAGTTCTTC
NA,12,TRBV5-1,TRBJ2-5,many,CASSLAYETQYF,TGCGCCAGCAGCTTGGCCTATGAGACCCAGTACTTC
TRBD1,17,TRBV6-6,TRBJ1-4,many,CASSNGDRITTNEKLFF,TGTGCCAGCAGTAACGGGGACAGGATAACAACTAATGAAAAACTGTTTTTT
NA,14,TRBV5-5,TRBJ2-3,many,CASSLDFSTDTQYF,TGTGCCAGCAGCTTGGACTTTAGCACAGATACGCAGTATTTT
TRBD2,17,TRBV19,TRBJ2-5,many,CASSAGLAVASQETQYF,TGTGCCAGTAGTGCAGGACTAGCGGTTGCCTCCCAAGAGACCCAGTACTTC
NA,11,TRBV20-1,TRBJ2-3,NA,CSATRPDTHYF,TGCAGTGCTACGAGACCAGATACGCATTATTTT
NA,13,TRBV5-5,TRBJ1-2,many,CASSPTWGHGYTF,TGTGCCAGCAGCCCTACATGGGGGCATGGCTACACCTTC
NA,11,TRBV20-1,TRBJ1-1,many,CSAEMYTEAFF,TGCAGTGCTGAAATGTACACTGAAGCTTTCTTT
NA,14,TRBV5-1,TRBJ1-2,few,CASSMDGFSYGYTF,TGCGCCAGCAGCATGGACGGCTTCTCTTATGGCTACACCTTC
TRBD2,20,TRBV7-2,TRBJ2-3,few,CASSLPGLGTSGTSTDTQYF,TGTGCCAGCAGCCTTCCAGGACTCGGGACTAGCGGGACTAGCACAGATACGCAGTATTTT
TRBD1,12,TRBV6-6,TRBJ1-2,many,CASSPGQARDTF,TGTGCCAGCAGTCCTGGACAGGCCCGCGACACCTTC
NA,15,TRBV11-2,TRBJ1-2,NA,CASSKDRISNYGYTF,TGTGCCAGCAGTAAGGACAGAATCTCGAACTATGGCTACACCTTC
TRBD1,13,TRBV6-2/TRBV6-3,TRBJ1-5,many,CASRDRVDQPQHF,TGTGCCAGCAGAGACAGGGTGGATCAGCCCCAGCATTTT
TRBD2,16,TRBV30,TRBJ2-3,few,CAWYLQGLAGVDTQYF,TGTGCCTGGTATCTACAGGGACTAGCGGGAGTAGATACGCAGTATTTT
TRBD1,15,TRBV6-4,TRBJ1-1,many,CASSEGTGGGTEAFF,TGTGCCAGCAGTGAGGGGACAGGGGGAGGCACTGAAGCTTTCTTT
NA,16,TRBV7-6,TRBJ2-1,many,CASSPGSASSYNEQFF,TGTGCCAGCAGCCCGGGATCCGCCAGCTCCTACAATGAGCAGTTCTTC
TRBD1,15,TRBV7-9,TRBJ1-2,many,CASSSYRGGFYGYTF,TGTGCCAGCAGCTCATACAGGGGAGGCTTCTATGGCTACACCTTC